This T cell receptor (beta chain) was profiled in a study of blood T cell repertoires in COVID-19. Per germline, CDR1 SGDLS and CDR2 YYNGEE. The CDR3 totals 17 residues. The germline V and J ends were trimmed by 6 bases and 2 bases, with 20 bases remaining between them. The assay was immunoSEQ multiplex PCR, and TCRdb's table has in-frame clones only and misses some. This table has some 130,000 clones, roughly 75% appearing once. The V call is TRBV9, the J call TRBJ1-4; a possible D gene is TRBD1 (6 bases). The sequencing input was PBMCs or T cells enriched from blood (not recorded which). The clonotype was recovered from a woman aged 45-60 years who had recovered from COVID-19. The CDR3 coding sequence is TGTGCCAGCACCCCACACAGGGAAGTTGATACTAATGAAAAACTGTTTTTT. As protein: CASTPHREVDTNEKLFF.